A single sample gave rise to the 31 T cell receptor beta chains below, sequenced in a study of human T cells and chemical hapten exposure. TCRdb analysed the RACE reads with MiXCR anew, one entry per CDR3 protein. This sample carries roughly 54,000 distinct CDR3 sequences, more than 9% of them seen once, and the ten largest clones take approximately 1.6%. Time point here: patch test 2, 6 weeks after DPC sensitization. Documented treatment: therapeutic diphenylcyclopropenone sensitization with weekly scalp DPC. Material: whole blood, obtained in connection with sensitization to the hapten diphenylcyclopropenone (DPC). Receptors were obtained from a woman in her forties or fifties with alopecia areata. Some clones in this sample may be carry-over from other donors' samples.

This chain links TRBV7-2 with TRBJ2-1; D is ambiguous. The CDR3 is 17 residues long. Looked up from germline, CDR1 is SGHTA and CDR2 is FQGNSA. V lost 5 bases and J lost 5, with 22 bases in between. This chain's CDR3 is CASSLFPSGRHNNEQFF. CDR3 nucleotides: TGTGCCAGCAGCCTCTTCCCCTCCGGCCGGCATAACAATGAGCAGTTCTTC.

This clonotype was detected many times. The chain uses TRBV4-3 and TRBJ1-5; possible D gene TRBD1, 5 bases. The CDR3 runs 17 residues. CDR1 is LGHNA, CDR2 YSLEER, per germline. Trimming removed 1 base at V and 6 bases at J, with 19 bases between. In DNA form, the CDR3 reads TGCGCCAGCAGCCAAGCTTATGAGAGCTGGGACGGTCAGCCCCAGCATTTT. As protein: CASSQAYESWDGQPQHF.

This clonotype was observed many times. The gene calls are TRBV7-6 and TRBJ1-1; D is undetermined. CDR1 SGHVS and CDR2 FNYEAQ come from the germline V gene. The CDR3 covers 12 residues. V was cut by 5 bases and J by 5 bases, with 9 bases left in between. CDR3 residues: CASSPMGTEAFF. In nucleotides, the CDR3 is TGTGCCAGCAGCCCCATGGGGACTGAAGCTTTCTTT.

This clonotype was detected only a few times. J is TRBJ2-7 and V is TRBV6-5; 7 bases line up with TRBD2. The CDR3 totals 17 residues. J was trimmed by 6 bases and V by 0 bases; bases with no gene match: 14. CDR1 is MNHEY, CDR2 SVGAGI, per germline. CDR3 region: CASSYSKHLLAWGEQYF. DNA of the CDR3: TGTGCCAGCAGTTACTCCAAACATCTACTAGCGTGGGGCGAGCAGTACTTC.

The V gene is TRBV27, the J gene TRBJ2-1; 8 bases fit TRBD2. This CDR3 region has 13 residues. After removal of 8 bases from V and 14 bases from J, the junction contained 14 bases not matched to a gene. Germline assignment: CDR1 MNHEY and CDR2 SMNVEV (reference sequence). The DNA of the CDR3 is TGTGCCAGCTCAGTGGGGAGCGGGAGATCTGAGTTCTTC. Its translation is CASSVGSGRSEFF.

The V gene is TRBV7-9, the J gene TRBJ2-7, with 11 bases identical to TRBD1. CDR1 and CDR2 (germline): SEHNR, FQNEAQ (reference sequence). After removal of 5 bases from V and 5 bases from J, the junction contained 2 bases not matched to a gene. The CDR3 is made up of 13 amino acids. CDR3 in amino acids: CASSRTGGHEQYF. CDR3 bases: TGTGCCAGCAGCAGGACAGGGGGCCACGAGCAGTACTTC.

The chain couples TRBV28 to TRBJ2-3; tentatively, D is TRBD2 (5 bases). V lost 4 bases and J 2 bases, leaving 13 bases between the germline ends. The CDR3 consists of 15 residues. The germline CDR1 and CDR2 sequences are MDHEN and SYDVKM. CDR3: CASSYRTSLTDTQYF. The DNA of the CDR3 is TGTGCCAGCAGTTATCGGACTTCCCTCACAGATACGCAGTATTTT.

This sequence joins TRBV28 and TRBJ1-3, with D uncertain. Looked up from germline, CDR1 is MDHEN and CDR2 is SYDVKM. This CDR3 has 12 residues. V lost 7 bases to trimming and J lost 4 bases, with 8 bases between them. CDR3 sequence reads: CASTPPGNTIYF. The CDR3 bases are TGTGCCAGCACCCCCCCGGGAAACACCATATATTTT.

This clonotype was counted many times. The chain links TRBV7-2 to TRBJ2-2; D may be TRBD1 (6 bases). The V and J ends lost 5 bases and 4 bases respectively, with 14 bases between them. In germline, CDR1 is SGHTA, CDR2 FQGNSA. The CDR3 is made up of 15 amino acids. The CDR3 region is CASSRRQDFTGELFF. The CDR3 DNA sequence: TGTGCCAGCAGCAGGCGACAGGACTTCACCGGGGAGCTGTTTTTT.

The chain carries TRBV28 and TRBJ1-5, with D possibly TRBD1 on 5 matching bases. The CDR3 runs 12 residues. In germline, CDR1 is MDHEN, CDR2 SYDVKM. V gave up 7 bases and J gave up 4 bases, with 8 bases separating them. In DNA, the CDR3 is TGTGCCAGCAACTGGGGGAATCAGCCCCAGCATTTT. Its protein is CASNWGNQPQHF.

In nucleotides, the CDR3 is TGTGCCAGCAGTTACGAGGCGGGCTTTTGGCCCCAGCATTTT. This codes for CASSYEAGFWPQHF. V and J are TRBV6-2 or TRBV6-3 and TRBJ1-5; no firm D call. V was shortened by 2 bases and J by 9 bases, with 14 bases between the two germline ends. Looked up from germline, CDR1 is MNHEY and CDR2 is SVGEGT. The CDR3 contains 14 residues.

This clonotype was seen only a few times. V is TRBV28 and J is TRBJ1-5; perhaps TRBD1 as D (5 bases). CDR1 is MDHEN and CDR2 is SYDVKM in the germline V gene. The CDR3 is made up of 14 amino acids. V lost 4 bases and J lost 5, with 12 bases in between. The CDR3: CASSSLVGDQPQHF. For the CDR3, the DNA is TGTGCCAGCAGTTCCCTGGTGGGGGATCAGCCCCAGCATTTT.

The chain has TRBV20-1 and TRBJ1-3, with D possibly being TRBD1 (6 bases). Between the trimmed V and J ends, which lost 0 bases and 0 bases, there was a span of 9 bases. Germline V gives CDR1 DFQATT, CDR2 SNEGSKA (reference sequence). The CDR3 has 15 amino acids. CDR3: CSAREGGPSGNTIYF. The CDR3 DNA sequence: TGCAGTGCTAGAGAGGGGGGGCCCTCTGGAAACACCATATATTTT.

For this clonotype: A much larger clonotype is one base distant, so this may be a read error. This sequence joins TRBV29-1 and TRBJ2-5; 7 bases agree with TRBD1. The CDR3 runs 13 residues. V trimming: 7 bases; J trimming: 0 bases; junction bases outside the gene matches: 5. Germline CDR1 reads SQVTM; CDR2 reads ANQGSEA. The CDR3 bases are TGCAGCGGCAACGGGACAGACCAAGAGACCCAGTACTTC. This codes for CSGNGTDQETQYF.

Notes on this clonotype: A much larger clonotype is one base distant, so this may be a read error. The final CDR3 position lacks the conserved phenylalanine or tryptophan, pointing to a likely read error. This chain links TRBV7-2 with TRBJ2-7; D unresolved. CDR1 and CDR2 (germline): SGHTA, FQGNSA. This CDR3 is 13 amino acids long. CDR3 in amino acids: CVGGAAIGYEQYS. The CDR3 nucleotides are TGTGTCGGCGGCGCGGCGATAGGCTACGAGCAGTACTCC.

The V gene is TRBV29-1, the J gene TRBJ1-4; D uncertain. V was trimmed by 3 bases and J by 5 bases, leaving 13 bases between them. This CDR3 comprises 14 residues. Germline values: CDR1 SQVTM, CDR2 ANQGSEA. CDR3 sequence: CSVDLGRPNEKLFF. CDR3 bases: TGCAGCGTTGACTTAGGAAGACCAAATGAAAAACTGTTTTTT.

The J gene is TRBJ1-1, the V gene TRBV4-2, with D possibly being TRBD1 (6 bases). Germline loops: CDR1 LGHNA, CDR2 YNFKEQ. Trimming took off 0 bases at V and 1 base at J, with 9 bases between the two ends. CDR3 length equals 15 residues. The CDR3 region has the DNA TGTGCCAGCAGCCAAGATTGGACAGAGAACACTGAAGCTTTCTTT. Translation gives CASSQDWTENTEAFF.

This chain connects TRBV28 to TRBJ2-5; D is unclear. This CDR3 is built from 13 residues. Trimming pared 2 bases from V and 4 bases from J, leaving 8 bases between. CDR1 and CDR2 from the germline V gene are MDHEN and SYDVKM. This chain's CDR3 is CASSLPPGETQYF. The CDR3 DNA sequence: TGTGCCAGCAGTTTACCCCCCGGAGAGACCCAGTACTTC.

This clonotype was seen repeatedly, ten times or more. The junction and the germline gene differ at one end; a read error may be behind it. The chain joins TRBV11-2 to TRBJ2-1, with D unresolved. Germline values: CDR1 SGHAT, CDR2 FQNNGV. The CDR3 covers 12 residues. CDR3: CASSFAYDEQFF. CDR3 coding DNA: TGTGCCAGCAGCTTTGCCTACGATGAGCAGTTCTTC.

This clonotype was found once. This may come from a read error, since a much larger clone is one base off. The J gene is TRBJ2-5, the V gene TRBV12-3 or TRBV12-4; D may be TRBD2 (6 bases). The CDR3 runs 15 residues. Trimming pared 3 bases from V and 1 base from J, leaving 12 bases between. In DNA form, the CDR3 reads TGTGCCAGCAGTTTTCCGGGGGTGAGCCAAGAGACCCAGTACTTC. Translated: CASSFPGVSQETQYF.

This clonotype was recorded many times. This chain links TRBV6-2 or TRBV6-3 with TRBJ2-7; 10 nucleotides line up with TRBD1. Germline V CDR1 and CDR2: MNHEY, SVGEGT. The CDR3 totals 12 residues. Unmatched junction bases numbered 5, after V lost 11 bases and J lost 4 bases. DNA for the CDR3: TGTGCCGAAGGACAGGGGGGGTACGAGCAGTACTTC. Encoded protein: CAEGQGGYEQYF.

V gene TRBV27 combines with J gene TRBJ1-2; the D gene is possibly TRBD1 (5 bases). Germline values: CDR1 MNHEY, CDR2 SMNVEV (reference sequence). Trimming pared 5 bases from V and 7 bases from J, leaving 20 bases between. The CDR3 totals 15 residues. CDR3 coding DNA: TGTGCCAGCAGTCCAACCGGGGGACCAGTCTCTGGCTACACCTTC. This codes for CASSPTGGPVSGYTF.

On this clonotype itself: With a much larger clone just one base away, this may be a read error. V is TRBV12-3 or TRBV12-4 and J is TRBJ1-2, with 7 bases lining up with TRBD1. V gave up 6 bases and J gave up 6 bases; unmatched junction bases: 4. CDR3 length: 12 residues. The CDR3 DNA reads TGTGCCAGCAGCCAGGGGGGTGATGGCTACACCTTC. Residues: CASSQGGDGYTF.

The V gene is TRBV2, the J gene TRBJ1-4; no reliable D call. Germline lookup yields CDR1 SNHLY and CDR2 FYNNEI. V lost 3 bases and J lost 7, with 12 bases in between. The CDR3 loop spans 14 amino acids. The CDR3 bases are TGTGCCAGCAGTGAGGCCAACCACAGTGAAAAACTGTTTTTT. It is translated as CASSEANHSEKLFF.

This clonotype showed up just a few times. The rearrangement uses TRBV4-2 and TRBJ2-1; D gene unclear. V dropped 0 bases and J dropped 1 base, with 10 bases sitting between them. Germline-derived CDR1 and CDR2 are LGHNA and YNFKEQ. This CDR3 contains 16 residues. CDR3 DNA: TGTGCCAGCAGCCAAGATTGGGCGGTATCCTACAATGAGCAGTTCTTC. Its protein is CASSQDWAVSYNEQFF.

This clonotype was counted between two and nine times. The gene calls are TRBV2 and TRBJ2-1; 9 nucleotides match TRBD1. The V gene end was trimmed by 4 bases and the J gene end by 0 bases; junction bases not matched to a gene: 10. CDR1 is SNHLY, CDR2 FYNNEI, per germline. The CDR3 has 18 residues. CDR3 nucleotide sequence: TGTGCCAGCAGTGTCCGGGGACAGGGATGGAGCTCCTACAATGAGCAGTTCTTC. This gives the protein CASSVRGQGWSSYNEQFF.

V and J are TRBV20-1 and TRBJ2-3; D unclear. The CDR3 loop spans 11 amino acids. V was cut by 0 bases and J by 5 bases, with 3 bases left in between. The germline gives CDR1 DFQATT, CDR2 SNEGSKA (reference sequence). The DNA for the CDR3 is TGCAGTGCTAGAGAGCGAGATACGCAGTATTTT. Encoded protein: CSARERDTQYF.

This chain connects TRBV4-1 to TRBJ2-7; the match to TRBD2 covers 10 bases. The CDR3 length is 13 residues. J gave up 5 bases and V 4 bases, and 2 bases lay outside the gene matches. Germline CDR1 MGHRA, CDR2 YSYEKL. CDR3 DNA: TGCGCCAGCAGCCTGAGCGGGAGGGACGAGCAGTACTTC. Amino acid sequence: CASSLSGRDEQYF.

V usage is TRBV7-2 and J usage is TRBJ1-2; 10 bases are a match to TRBD1. V lost 4 bases to trimming and J lost 0 bases; unmatched junction nucleotides: 5. CDR1 and CDR2 from the germline V gene are SGHTA and FQGNSA. CDR3 length: 16 residues. In DNA form, the CDR3 reads TGTGCCAGCAGCTCCAGACAGGGGGCGTCTAACTATGGCTACACCTTC. Residues: CASSSRQGASNYGYTF.

There are a few counts of this clonotype. The V and J genes are TRBV28 and TRBJ2-7; 9 bases match TRBD1. Trimming took 8 bases from V and 4 from J; bases not matched to a gene: 12. The CDR3 runs 15 residues. Germline-derived CDR1 and CDR2 are MDHEN and SYDVKM. CDR3: CASSWAGQGNYEQYF. The CDR3 DNA reads TGTGCCAGCTCTTGGGCAGGACAGGGGAATTACGAGCAGTACTTC. The variable domain in full, completed from reference TRBV28 and TRBJ2-7, reads DVKVTQSSRYLVKRTGEKVFLECVQDMDHENMFWYRQDPGLGLRLIYFSYDVKMKEKGDIPEGYSVSREKKERFSLILESASTNQTSMYLCASSWAGQGNYEQYFGPGTRLTVT.

This clonotype has ten or more counts. V gene TRBV11-2 combines with J gene TRBJ2-7; D unresolved. The germline gives CDR1 SGHAT, CDR2 FQNNGV. Deletions cut 3 bases from V and 3 bases from J, with 15 bases between. The CDR3 is 15 residues long. The CDR3: CASSLSPGIFYEQYF. The CDR3 DNA reads TGTGCCAGCAGCTTGAGCCCAGGAATCTTCTACGAGCAGTACTTC.